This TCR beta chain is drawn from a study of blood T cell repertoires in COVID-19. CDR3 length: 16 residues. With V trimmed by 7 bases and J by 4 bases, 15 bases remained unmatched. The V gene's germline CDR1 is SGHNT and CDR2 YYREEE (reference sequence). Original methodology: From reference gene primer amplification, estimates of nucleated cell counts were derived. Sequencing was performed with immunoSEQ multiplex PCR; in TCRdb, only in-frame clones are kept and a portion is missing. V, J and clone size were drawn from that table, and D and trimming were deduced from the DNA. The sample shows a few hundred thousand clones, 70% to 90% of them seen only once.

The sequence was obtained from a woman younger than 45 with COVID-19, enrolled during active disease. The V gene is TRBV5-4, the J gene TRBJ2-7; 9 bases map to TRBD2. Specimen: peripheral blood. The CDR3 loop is CASHSGTPAGGYEQYF. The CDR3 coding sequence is TGTGCCAGCCACTCCGGGACCCCGGCGGGGGGGTACGAGCAGTACTTC.